The 17 T cell receptor beta chains presented below share a single source sample, sequenced in a study of T cell responses to AZD1222 COVID-19 vaccine. Assay: immunoSEQ multiplex PCR; the TCRdb copy retains only in-frame clones and omits some. The sample comprises more than 50,000 clones, around 90% of which are singletons, and just under 5% rests with the top ten. Sample: peripheral blood, taken on day 0 of AZD1222 vaccination. The receptors derive from an adult in good health.

This rearrangement joins TRBV10-2 to TRBJ1-4; weak D call: TRBD1 (5 bases). Deletions cut 2 bases from V and 8 bases from J, with 12 bases between. The germline gives CDR1 WSHSY, CDR2 SAAADI. This CDR3 contains 14 residues. CDR3 sequence: CASSEGTRSEKLFF. Here the CDR3 DNA reads TGCGCCAGCAGTGAGGGGACCAGATCGGAAAAACTGTTTTTT.

This rearrangement joins TRBV2 to TRBJ2-5; D is unresolved. CDR1 SNHLY and CDR2 FYNNEI come from the germline V gene. The CDR3 covers 13 residues. V gave up 4 bases and J gave up 1 base, with 7 bases separating them. CDR3 in amino acids: CASSVEVQETQYF. CDR3 bases: TGTGCCAGCAGTGTAGAGGTCCAAGAGACCCAGTACTTC.

J is TRBJ1-5 and V is TRBV2; D ambiguous. From germline, CDR1 is SNHLY and CDR2 FYNNEI. CDR3 length equals 14 residues. Trimming left V 6 bases short and J 0 bases short, with 9 bases between. CDR3 sequence: CASREAYSNQPQHF. The CDR3 bases are TGTGCCAGCAGGGAGGCCTATAGCAATCAGCCCCAGCATTTT.

The chain has TRBV7-3 and TRBJ2-2, with D possibly being TRBD1 or TRBD2 (5 bases each). Germline CDR1 reads SGHTA; CDR2 reads FQGTGA. V was pared by 5 bases and J by 5 bases, with 9 bases between. The CDR3 is 13 amino acids. The CDR3 spells CASSRGVTGELFF. As DNA, the CDR3 is TGTGCCAGCAGCCGAGGGGTTACCGGGGAGCTGTTTTTT.

The rearrangement uses TRBV5-4 and TRBJ1-4, with D possibly matching TRBD1 (5 bases). With 4 bases removed from V and 8 bases from J, the gap between germline ends came to 15 bases. CDR1 is SGHNT and CDR2 is YYREEE in the germline V gene (reference sequence). CDR3 length: 14 residues. In nucleotides, the CDR3 is TGTGCCAGCAGCCAGGGCGGGCTCGGAGAAAAACTGTTTTTT. Translated: CASSQGGLGEKLFF.

The chain carries TRBV29-1 and TRBJ2-1; D is possibly TRBD2 (5 bases). This CDR3 is 11 amino acids long. The germline gives CDR1 SQVTM, CDR2 ANQGSEA. Trimming left V 4 bases short and J 9 bases short, with 10 bases between. The CDR3, as DNA: TGCAGCGTTGGGGAGCCGGGTGAGCAGTTCTTC. Protein sequence: CSVGEPGEQFF.

The chain has TRBV5-1 and TRBJ1-2, with a possible D match to TRBD1 (5 bases). Germline lookup yields CDR1 SGHRS and CDR2 YFSETQ. Trimming removed 0 bases from V and 2 bases from J, with 17 bases in between. The CDR3 sequence is 17 residues long. CDR3 DNA sequence: TGCGCCAGCAGCTTGGGGAATGGGGGTGTCGGGAACTATGGCTACACCTTC. It encodes CASSLGNGGVGNYGYTF.

This clone was detected a few times. V and J are TRBV30 and TRBJ1-6, with D tentatively TRBD1 (5 bases). Trimming pared 2 bases from V and 7 bases from J, leaving 18 bases between. Germline CDR1 reads GTSNPN; CDR2 reads SVGIG (reference sequence). This CDR3 spans 16 amino acids. The CDR3 DNA reads TGTGCCTGGAGTCCAGGGTCCGGGGCCTCAAATTCACCCCTCCACTTT. Its protein is CAWSPGSGASNSPLHF.

The chain employs TRBV30 and TRBJ1-5; D unresolved. Germline loops: CDR1 GTSNPN, CDR2 SVGIG (reference sequence). CDR3 length: 13 residues. V lost 6 bases, J lost 0 bases, and 9 bases lay in between. The CDR3 coding sequence is TGTGCCTGTGAAGGAGGTAGCAATCAGCCCCAGCATTTT. Translation: CACEGGSNQPQHF.

The gene calls are TRBV2 and TRBJ1-1, with D possibly matching TRBD1 (5 bases). CDR3 length: 13 residues. Per the germline V gene, CDR1 is SNHLY and CDR2 is FYNNEI. The V end lost 6 bases, the J end lost 0 bases, and 8 bases lay between the germline ends. The CDR3 here is CASRGQMNTEAFF. The CDR3 DNA reads TGTGCCAGCAGGGGGCAGATGAACACTGAAGCTTTCTTT. The variable domain in full, with the rest retrieved from reference TRBV2 and TRBJ1-1, is EPEVTQTPSHQVTQMGQEVILRCVPISNHLYFYWYRQILGQKVEFLVSFYNNEISEKSEIFDDQFSVERPDGSNFTLKIRSTKLEDSAMYFCASRGQMNTEAFFGQGTRLTVV.

V and J are TRBV5-1 and TRBJ2-5; 9 positions agree with TRBD1. Germline CDR1 is SGHRS and CDR2 is YFSETQ. V gave up 3 bases and J gave up 5 bases; unmatched junction bases: 2. This CDR3 contains 13 residues. CDR3 region: CASSYRGRETQYF. The CDR3, as DNA: TGCGCCAGCAGCTACAGGGGGCGGGAGACCCAGTACTTC. Filled out from reference TRBV5-1 and TRBJ2-5, the complete variable domain reads KAGVTQTPRYLIKTRGQQVTLSCSPISGHRSVSWYQQTPGQGLQFLFEYFSETQRNKGNFPGRFSGRQFSNSRSEMNVSTLELGDSALYLCASSYRGRETQYFGPGTRLLVL.

This clone was observed a handful of times. The J gene is TRBJ2-1, the V gene TRBV15, with D unclear. The germline V gene has CDR1 LNHNV and CDR2 YYDKDF (reference sequence). V was pared by 5 bases and J by 5 bases, with 10 bases between. The CDR3 covers 13 residues. The CDR3 protein is CATSGFWDNEQFF. The CDR3, as DNA: TGTGCCACCAGCGGTTTCTGGGACAATGAGCAGTTCTTC.

This clone was observed a few times. V gene TRBV6-5 combines with J gene TRBJ1-2, with 9 bases matching TRBD1. CDR1 is MNHEY, CDR2 SVGAGI, per germline. This CDR3 region has 14 residues. V shed 7 bases, J shed 10 bases, and the junction held 13 bases outside the gene matches. CDR3 residues: CASTLAGTGNDYTF. CDR3 DNA sequence: TGTGCCAGCACCCTAGCTGGGACAGGGAACGACTACACCTTC.

This chain uses TRBV5-1 with TRBJ2-5; TRBD1 aligns across 12 bases. The CDR3 extends over 17 amino acids. Germline loops: CDR1 SGHRS, CDR2 YFSETQ. Unmatched junction bases numbered 8, after V lost 0 bases and J lost 5 bases. The CDR3 spells CASSLGAGTGGRETQYF. As DNA, the CDR3 is TGCGCCAGCAGCTTGGGGGCCGGGACAGGGGGCCGGGAGACCCAGTACTTC.

This rearrangement joins TRBV14 to TRBJ2-1, with unresolved D. Germline CDR1 SGHDN, CDR2 FVKESK. V lost 4 bases, J lost 7 bases, and 11 bases lay in between. The CDR3 has 13 amino acids. The CDR3 region has the DNA TGTGCCAGCAGCCCACGGAACTGGAATGAGCAGTTCTTC. This gives the protein CASSPRNWNEQFF.

The gene calls are TRBV19 and TRBJ1-2; D ambiguous. Trimming took 7 bases from V and 0 from J, leaving 12 bases between them. This CDR3 comprises 14 residues. Germline V lookup: CDR1 LNHDA, CDR2 SQIVND (reference sequence). CDR3 in amino acids: CASNQEGTNYGYTF. DNA of the CDR3: TGTGCCAGTAACCAAGAAGGGACTAACTATGGCTACACCTTC.

V and J are TRBV5-1 and TRBJ2-1; 10 bases line up with TRBD1. Per the germline V gene, CDR1 is SGHRS and CDR2 is YFSETQ. This CDR3 has 15 residues. The V gene end was trimmed by 4 bases and the J gene end by 0 bases; junction bases not matched to a gene: 1. CDR3 sequence reads: CASSRQGASYNEQFF. The CDR3 DNA sequence: TGCGCCAGCAGCCGACAGGGGGCCTCCTACAATGAGCAGTTCTTC.